This is a list of T cell receptor beta chains from one sample in a study of cytomegalovirus exposure and HLA in healthy donors. Here immunoSEQ multiplex PCR was the method, and the copy in TCRdb shows in-frame clones only, minus some. The sample lists about 160,000 clones, around 80% occurring once. The sample was PBMCs. The receptor set was obtained from a man aged 18-30 years in good health and CMV-seronegative. The CDR3 runs from the conserved cysteine through the conserved F or W. D genes are given only for firm matches. Not all rows give a size; the values are once, few, many and, for expanded clones, a class.

d_call: .; j_call: TRBJ1-5; clone_size: .; v_call: TRBV6-1; cdr3_aa: CASSVEPSYQPQHF; cdr3_nt: TGTGCCAGCAGTGTAGAGCCTTCTTATCAGCCCCAGCATTTT
d_call: TRBD1; j_call: TRBJ2-7; clone_size: .; v_call: TRBV28; cdr3_aa: CASRNRGLSYEQYF; cdr3_nt: TGTGCCAGCAGGAACAGGGGCCTATCCTACGAGCAGTACTTC
d_call: .; j_call: TRBJ1-1; clone_size: .; v_call: TRBV18; cdr3_aa: CASSPDYTEAFF; cdr3_nt: TGTGCCAGCTCCCCGGACTACACTGAAGCTTTCTTT
d_call: TRBD1; j_call: TRBJ1-2; clone_size: .; v_call: TRBV7-9; cdr3_aa: CSSSTYRDSSMRYTF; cdr3_nt: TGTTCCAGCAGCACCTACCGGGACAGCTCTATGCGCTACACCTTC
d_call: .; j_call: TRBJ1-5; clone_size: .; v_call: TRBV6-1; cdr3_aa: CAISDSLYSNQPQHF; cdr3_nt: TGTGCCATCTCCGACAGCCTTTATAGCAATCAGCCCCAGCATTTT
d_call: TRBD1; j_call: TRBJ1-1; clone_size: .; v_call: TRBV27; cdr3_aa: CASTGTGRRTEAFF; cdr3_nt: TGTGCCAGCACCGGGACAGGGAGGAGAACTGAAGCTTTCTTT
d_call: TRBD2; j_call: TRBJ2-3; clone_size: .; v_call: TRBV28; cdr3_aa: CASKDPGLAGVTQYF; cdr3_nt: TGTGCCAGTAAAGATCCGGGACTAGCGGGAGTTACGCAGTATTTT
d_call: TRBD1; j_call: TRBJ2-5; clone_size: .; v_call: TRBV2; cdr3_aa: CASSEWTGREETQYF; cdr3_nt: TGTGCCAGCAGTGAATGGACAGGGCGGGAAGAGACCCAGTACTTC
d_call: TRBD2; j_call: TRBJ2-7; clone_size: .; v_call: TRBV28; cdr3_aa: CAIRTSGAYEQYF; cdr3_nt: TGTGCCATCAGGACTAGCGGCGCCTACGAGCAGTACTTC
d_call: .; j_call: TRBJ2-7; clone_size: .; v_call: TRBV7-9; cdr3_aa: CASSATGSYEQYF; cdr3_nt: TGTGCCAGCAGCGCCACAGGGTCCTACGAGCAGTACTTC
d_call: TRBD1; j_call: TRBJ1-5; clone_size: .; v_call: TRBV19; cdr3_aa: CASSMNRGHQPQHF; cdr3_nt: TGTGCCAGTAGTATGAACAGGGGGCATCAGCCCCAGCATTTT
d_call: .; j_call: TRBJ1-3; clone_size: .; v_call: TRBV27; cdr3_aa: CASSGTSRGSGNTIYF; cdr3_nt: TGTGCCAGCAGTGGAACTTCTCGAGGTTCCGGAAACACCATATATTTT
d_call: TRBD1; j_call: TRBJ1-4; clone_size: .; v_call: TRBV5-1; cdr3_aa: CASSLGQGSKLFF; cdr3_nt: TGCGCCAGCAGCTTAGGACAGGGGTCAAAACTGTTTTTT
d_call: .; j_call: TRBJ1-2; clone_size: .; v_call: TRBV18; cdr3_aa: CASSPTQNYGYTF; cdr3_nt: TGTGCCAGCTCACCGACACAAAACTATGGCTACACCTTC
d_call: .; j_call: TRBJ2-1; clone_size: .; v_call: TRBV7-3; cdr3_aa: CASSRDAGQRFDEQFF; cdr3_nt: TGTGCCAGCAGCCGCGATGCAGGGCAACGTTTCGATGAGCAGTTCTTC
d_call: .; j_call: TRBJ1-1; clone_size: once; v_call: TRBV6-5; cdr3_aa: CASSYSVEGEAFF; cdr3_nt: TGTGCCAGCAGTTACTCGGTGGAGGGTGAAGCTTTCTTT
d_call: .; j_call: TRBJ1-4; clone_size: .; v_call: TRBV5-8; cdr3_aa: CASTGGRGEKLFF; cdr3_nt: TGTGCCAGCACGGGGGGGCGCGGTGAAAAACTGTTTTTT
d_call: .; j_call: TRBJ1-4; clone_size: .; v_call: TRBV7-6; cdr3_aa: CASSLGGGHEKLFF; cdr3_nt: TGTGCCAGCAGCTTAGGTGGGGGCCATGAAAAACTGTTTTTT
d_call: TRBD1; j_call: TRBJ1-1; clone_size: few; v_call: TRBV19; cdr3_aa: CASSPRDRGREAFF; cdr3_nt: TGTGCCAGTAGTCCCCGGGACAGGGGACGTGAAGCTTTCTTT
d_call: .; j_call: TRBJ2-2; clone_size: once; v_call: TRBV14; cdr3_aa: CASKLGTTNTGELFF; cdr3_nt: TGTGCCAGCAAGTTAGGGACAACGAACACCGGGGAGCTGTTTTTT